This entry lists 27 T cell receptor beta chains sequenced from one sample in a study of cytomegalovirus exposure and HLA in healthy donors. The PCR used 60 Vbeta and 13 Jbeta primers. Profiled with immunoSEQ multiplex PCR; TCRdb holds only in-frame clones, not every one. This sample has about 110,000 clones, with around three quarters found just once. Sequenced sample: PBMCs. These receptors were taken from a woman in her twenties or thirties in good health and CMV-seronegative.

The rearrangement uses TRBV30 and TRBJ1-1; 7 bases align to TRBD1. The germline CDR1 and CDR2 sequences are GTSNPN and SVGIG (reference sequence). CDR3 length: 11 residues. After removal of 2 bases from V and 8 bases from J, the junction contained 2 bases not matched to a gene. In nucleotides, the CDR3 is TGTGCCTGGAGTACAGGGGCCGAAGCTTTCTTT. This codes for CAWSTGAEAFF.

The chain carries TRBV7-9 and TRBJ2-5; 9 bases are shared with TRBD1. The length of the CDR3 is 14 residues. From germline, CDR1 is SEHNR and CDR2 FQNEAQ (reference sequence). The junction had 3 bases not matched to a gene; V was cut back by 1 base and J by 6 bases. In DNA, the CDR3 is TGTGCCAGCAGCTTAGTGGGACAGGGCCAGACCCAGTACTTC. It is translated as CASSLVGQGQTQYF.

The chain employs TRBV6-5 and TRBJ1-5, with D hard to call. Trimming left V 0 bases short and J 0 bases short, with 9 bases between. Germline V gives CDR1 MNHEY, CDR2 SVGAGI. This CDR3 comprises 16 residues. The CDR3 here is CASSYSPVNSNQPQHF. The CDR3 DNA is TGTGCCAGCAGTTACTCACCAGTAAATAGCAATCAGCCCCAGCATTTT.

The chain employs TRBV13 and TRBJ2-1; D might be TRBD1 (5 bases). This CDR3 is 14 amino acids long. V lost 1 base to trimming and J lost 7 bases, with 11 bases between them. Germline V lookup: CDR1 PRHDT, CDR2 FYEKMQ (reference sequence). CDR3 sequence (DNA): TGTGCCAGCAGCTTAGAGCGCCAGGGAAATGAGCAGTTCTTC. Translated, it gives CASSLERQGNEQFF.

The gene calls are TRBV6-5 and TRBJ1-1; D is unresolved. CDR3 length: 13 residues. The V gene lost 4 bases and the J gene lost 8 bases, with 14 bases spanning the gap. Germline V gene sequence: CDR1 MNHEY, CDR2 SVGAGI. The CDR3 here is CASSSFGGGEAFF. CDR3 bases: TGTGCCAGCAGTTCATTTGGAGGAGGGGAAGCTTTCTTT.

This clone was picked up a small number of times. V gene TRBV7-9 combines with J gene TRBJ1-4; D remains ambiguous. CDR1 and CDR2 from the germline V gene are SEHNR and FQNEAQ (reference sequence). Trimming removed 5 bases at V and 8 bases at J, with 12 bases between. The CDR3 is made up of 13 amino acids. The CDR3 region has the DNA TGTGCCAGCAGCCCCCCTGGGCGAGAAAAACTGTTTTTT. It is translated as CASSPPGREKLFF. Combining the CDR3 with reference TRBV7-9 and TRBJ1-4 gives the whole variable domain DTGVSQNPRHKITKRGQNVTFRCDPISEHNRLYWYRQTLGQGPEFLTYFQNEAQLEKSRLLSDRFSAERPKGSFSTLEIQRTEQGDSAMYLCASSPPGREKLFFGSGTQLSVL.

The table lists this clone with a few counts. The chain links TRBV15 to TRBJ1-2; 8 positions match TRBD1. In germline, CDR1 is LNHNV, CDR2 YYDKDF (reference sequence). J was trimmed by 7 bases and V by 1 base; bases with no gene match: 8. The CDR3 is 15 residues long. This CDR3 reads CATSRAQGADGGYTF. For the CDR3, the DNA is TGTGCCACCAGCAGAGCTCAGGGGGCTGATGGTGGCTACACCTTC.

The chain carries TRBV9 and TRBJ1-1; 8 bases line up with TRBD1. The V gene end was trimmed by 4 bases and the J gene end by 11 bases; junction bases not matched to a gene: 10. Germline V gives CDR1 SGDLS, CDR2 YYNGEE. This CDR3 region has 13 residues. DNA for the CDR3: TGTGCCAGCAGCTCGCAGGGGGCGTCAACGGCTTTCTTT. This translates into CASSSQGASTAFF. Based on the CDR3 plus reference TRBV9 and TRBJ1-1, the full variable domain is DSGVTQTPKHLITATGQRVTLRCSPRSGDLSVYWYQQSLDQGLQFLIQYYNGEERAKGNILERFSAQQFPDLHSELNLSSLELGDSALYFCASSSQGASTAFFGQGTRLTVV.

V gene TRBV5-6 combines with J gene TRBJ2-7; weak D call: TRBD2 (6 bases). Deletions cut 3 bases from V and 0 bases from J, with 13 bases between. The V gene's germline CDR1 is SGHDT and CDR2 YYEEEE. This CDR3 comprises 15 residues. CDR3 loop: CASSWRDVSSYEQYF. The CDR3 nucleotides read TGTGCCAGCAGCTGGCGGGACGTCAGCTCCTACGAGCAGTACTTC.

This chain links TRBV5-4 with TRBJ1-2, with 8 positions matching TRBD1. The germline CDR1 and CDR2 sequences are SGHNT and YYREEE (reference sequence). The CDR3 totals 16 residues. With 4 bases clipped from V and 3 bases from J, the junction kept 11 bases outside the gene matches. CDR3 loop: CASSRMDRASDYGYTF. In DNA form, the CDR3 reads TGTGCCAGCAGCCGAATGGACAGGGCCAGTGACTATGGCTACACCTTC.

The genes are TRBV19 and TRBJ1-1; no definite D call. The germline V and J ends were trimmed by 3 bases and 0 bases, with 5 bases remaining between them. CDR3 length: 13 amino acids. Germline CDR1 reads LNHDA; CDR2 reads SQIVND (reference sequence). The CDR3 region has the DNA TGTGCCAGTAGTATTACAGTGAACACTGAAGCTTTCTTT. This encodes CASSITVNTEAFF.

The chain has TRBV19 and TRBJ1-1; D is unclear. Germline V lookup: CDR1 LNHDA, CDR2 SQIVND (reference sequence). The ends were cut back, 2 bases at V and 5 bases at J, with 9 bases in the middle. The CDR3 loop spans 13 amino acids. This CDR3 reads CASSINGVTEAFF. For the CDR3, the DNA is TGTGCCAGTAGTATAAACGGGGTAACTGAAGCTTTCTTT.

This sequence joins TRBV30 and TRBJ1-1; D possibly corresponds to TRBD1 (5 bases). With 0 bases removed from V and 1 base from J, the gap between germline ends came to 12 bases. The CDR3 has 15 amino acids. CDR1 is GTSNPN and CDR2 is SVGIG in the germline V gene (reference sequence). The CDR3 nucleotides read TGTGCCTGGAGTGTATGGGGAACAGGGAACACTGAAGCTTTCTTT. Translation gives CAWSVWGTGNTEAFF.

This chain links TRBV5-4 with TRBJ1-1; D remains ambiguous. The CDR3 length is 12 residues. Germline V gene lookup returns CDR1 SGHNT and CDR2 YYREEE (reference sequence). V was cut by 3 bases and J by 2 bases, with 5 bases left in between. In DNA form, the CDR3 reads TGTGCCAGCAGCTCTTCTAACACTGAAGCTTTCTTT. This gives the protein CASSSSNTEAFF.

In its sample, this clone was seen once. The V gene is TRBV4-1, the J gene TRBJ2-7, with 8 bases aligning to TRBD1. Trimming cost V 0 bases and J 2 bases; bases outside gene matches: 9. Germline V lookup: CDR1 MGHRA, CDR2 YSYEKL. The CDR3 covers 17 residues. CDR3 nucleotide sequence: TGCGCCAGCAGCCAAGAATTCGGGACAGGCCTACCCTACGAGCAGTACTTC. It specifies CASSQEFGTGLPYEQYF.

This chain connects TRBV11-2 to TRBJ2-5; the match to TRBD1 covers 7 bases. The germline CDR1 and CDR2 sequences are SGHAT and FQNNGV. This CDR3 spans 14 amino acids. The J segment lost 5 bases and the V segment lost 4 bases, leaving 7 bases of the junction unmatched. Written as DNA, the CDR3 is TGTGCCAGCAGCTCATCGACAGGGAAGGAGACCCAGTACTTC. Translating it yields CASSSSTGKETQYF. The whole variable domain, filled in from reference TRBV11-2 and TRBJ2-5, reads EAGVAQSPRYKIIEKRQSVAFWCNPISGHATLYWYQQILGQGPKLLIQFQNNGVVDDSQLPKDRFSAERLKGVDSTLKIQPAKLEDSAVYLCASSSSTGKETQYFGPGTRLLVL.

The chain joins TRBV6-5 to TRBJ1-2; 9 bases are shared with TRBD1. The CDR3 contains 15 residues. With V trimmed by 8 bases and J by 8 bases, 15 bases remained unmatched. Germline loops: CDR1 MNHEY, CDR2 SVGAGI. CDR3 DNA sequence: TGTGCCAGCCGTGGACAGGGGAGAAAGGGACTCGGCTACACCTTC. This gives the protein CASRGQGRKGLGYTF.

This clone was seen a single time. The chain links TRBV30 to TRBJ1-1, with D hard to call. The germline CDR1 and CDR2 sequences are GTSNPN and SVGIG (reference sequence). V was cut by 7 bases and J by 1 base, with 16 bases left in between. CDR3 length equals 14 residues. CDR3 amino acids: CAYRTVSGNTEAFF. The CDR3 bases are TGTGCCTACCGAACGGTCTCAGGGAACACTGAAGCTTTCTTT.

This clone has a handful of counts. CDR3 loop: CASSPGQGVGNTIYF. The CDR3 DNA follows: TGTGCCAGCAGCCCGGGACAGGGCGTGGGAAACACCATATATTTT. The rearrangement links TRBV5-6 to TRBJ1-3; 9 bases align to TRBD1. The CDR3 is 15 residues long. Trimming removed 4 bases from V and 4 bases from J; junction bases left unmatched: 6. Per germline, CDR1 SGHDT and CDR2 YYEEEE.

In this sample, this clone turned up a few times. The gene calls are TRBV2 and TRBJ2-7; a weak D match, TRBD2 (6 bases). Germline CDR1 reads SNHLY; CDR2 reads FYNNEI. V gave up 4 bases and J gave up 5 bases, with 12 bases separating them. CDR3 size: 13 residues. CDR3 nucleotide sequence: TGTGCCAGCAGTGGATCCGGGAGCCACGAGCAGTACTTC. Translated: CASSGSGSHEQYF.

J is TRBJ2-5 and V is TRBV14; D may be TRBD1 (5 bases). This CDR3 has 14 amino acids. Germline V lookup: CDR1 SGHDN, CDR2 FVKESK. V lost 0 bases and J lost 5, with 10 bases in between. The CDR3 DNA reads TGTGCCAGCAGCCAAGAAGCAGGGCGCGAGACCCAGTACTTC. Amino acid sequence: CASSQEAGRETQYF.

DNA for the CDR3: TGTGCCAGCAGCTTGTTTCAGGCCTACGAGCAGTACTTC. Amino acid sequence: CASSLFQAYEQYF. The chain carries TRBV7-8 and TRBJ2-7; D is unclear. V dropped 3 bases and J dropped 2 bases, with 8 bases sitting between them. The CDR3 contains 13 residues. CDR1 is SGHVS, CDR2 FQNEAQ, per germline.

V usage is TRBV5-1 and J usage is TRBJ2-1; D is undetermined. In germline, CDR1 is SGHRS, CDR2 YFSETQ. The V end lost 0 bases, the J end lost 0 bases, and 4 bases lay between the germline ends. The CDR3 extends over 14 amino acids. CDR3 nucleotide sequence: TGCGCCAGCAGCTTGGCCAGCTCCTACAATGAGCAGTTCTTC. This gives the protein CASSLASSYNEQFF.

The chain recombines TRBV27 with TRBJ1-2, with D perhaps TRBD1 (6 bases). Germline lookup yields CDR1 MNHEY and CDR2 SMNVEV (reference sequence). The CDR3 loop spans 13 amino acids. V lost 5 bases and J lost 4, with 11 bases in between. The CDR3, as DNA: TGTGCCAGCAGTCGGACAGCTATCTATGGCTACACCTTC. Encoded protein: CASSRTAIYGYTF.

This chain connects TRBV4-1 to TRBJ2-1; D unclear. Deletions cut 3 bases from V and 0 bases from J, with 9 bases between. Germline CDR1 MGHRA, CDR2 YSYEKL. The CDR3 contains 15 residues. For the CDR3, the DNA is TGCGCCAGCAGCCAGCAGCGCAACTCCTACAATGAGCAGTTCTTC. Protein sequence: CASSQQRNSYNEQFF.

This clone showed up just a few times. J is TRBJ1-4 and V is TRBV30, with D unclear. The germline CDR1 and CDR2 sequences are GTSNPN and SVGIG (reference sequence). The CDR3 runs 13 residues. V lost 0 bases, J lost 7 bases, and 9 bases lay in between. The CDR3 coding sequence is TGTGCCTGGAGTGTTGGTGCGGCTGAAAAACTGTTTTTT. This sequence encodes CAWSVGAAEKLFF.

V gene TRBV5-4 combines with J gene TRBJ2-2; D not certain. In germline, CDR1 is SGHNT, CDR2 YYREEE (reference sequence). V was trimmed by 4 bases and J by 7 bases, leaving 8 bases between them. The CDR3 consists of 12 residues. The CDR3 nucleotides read TGTGCCAGCAGCACTCCAGGCGGGGAGCTGTTTTTT. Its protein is CASSTPGGELFF.